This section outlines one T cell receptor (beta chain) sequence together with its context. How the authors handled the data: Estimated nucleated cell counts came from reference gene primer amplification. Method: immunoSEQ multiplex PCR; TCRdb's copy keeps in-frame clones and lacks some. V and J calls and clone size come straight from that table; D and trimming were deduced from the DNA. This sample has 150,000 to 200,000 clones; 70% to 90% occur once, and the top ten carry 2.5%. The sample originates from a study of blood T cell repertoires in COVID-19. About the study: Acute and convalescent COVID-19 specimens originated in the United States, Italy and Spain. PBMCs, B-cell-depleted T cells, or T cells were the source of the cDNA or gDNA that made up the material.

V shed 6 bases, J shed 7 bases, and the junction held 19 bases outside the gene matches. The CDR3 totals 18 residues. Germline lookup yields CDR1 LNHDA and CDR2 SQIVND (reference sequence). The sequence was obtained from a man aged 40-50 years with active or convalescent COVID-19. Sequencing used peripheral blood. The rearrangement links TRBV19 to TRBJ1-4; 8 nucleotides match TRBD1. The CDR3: CASSKTVLTTGVSEKLFF. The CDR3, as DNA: TGTGCCAGTAGCAAAACTGTCCTGACGACAGGGGTTTCTGAAAAACTGTTTTTT.